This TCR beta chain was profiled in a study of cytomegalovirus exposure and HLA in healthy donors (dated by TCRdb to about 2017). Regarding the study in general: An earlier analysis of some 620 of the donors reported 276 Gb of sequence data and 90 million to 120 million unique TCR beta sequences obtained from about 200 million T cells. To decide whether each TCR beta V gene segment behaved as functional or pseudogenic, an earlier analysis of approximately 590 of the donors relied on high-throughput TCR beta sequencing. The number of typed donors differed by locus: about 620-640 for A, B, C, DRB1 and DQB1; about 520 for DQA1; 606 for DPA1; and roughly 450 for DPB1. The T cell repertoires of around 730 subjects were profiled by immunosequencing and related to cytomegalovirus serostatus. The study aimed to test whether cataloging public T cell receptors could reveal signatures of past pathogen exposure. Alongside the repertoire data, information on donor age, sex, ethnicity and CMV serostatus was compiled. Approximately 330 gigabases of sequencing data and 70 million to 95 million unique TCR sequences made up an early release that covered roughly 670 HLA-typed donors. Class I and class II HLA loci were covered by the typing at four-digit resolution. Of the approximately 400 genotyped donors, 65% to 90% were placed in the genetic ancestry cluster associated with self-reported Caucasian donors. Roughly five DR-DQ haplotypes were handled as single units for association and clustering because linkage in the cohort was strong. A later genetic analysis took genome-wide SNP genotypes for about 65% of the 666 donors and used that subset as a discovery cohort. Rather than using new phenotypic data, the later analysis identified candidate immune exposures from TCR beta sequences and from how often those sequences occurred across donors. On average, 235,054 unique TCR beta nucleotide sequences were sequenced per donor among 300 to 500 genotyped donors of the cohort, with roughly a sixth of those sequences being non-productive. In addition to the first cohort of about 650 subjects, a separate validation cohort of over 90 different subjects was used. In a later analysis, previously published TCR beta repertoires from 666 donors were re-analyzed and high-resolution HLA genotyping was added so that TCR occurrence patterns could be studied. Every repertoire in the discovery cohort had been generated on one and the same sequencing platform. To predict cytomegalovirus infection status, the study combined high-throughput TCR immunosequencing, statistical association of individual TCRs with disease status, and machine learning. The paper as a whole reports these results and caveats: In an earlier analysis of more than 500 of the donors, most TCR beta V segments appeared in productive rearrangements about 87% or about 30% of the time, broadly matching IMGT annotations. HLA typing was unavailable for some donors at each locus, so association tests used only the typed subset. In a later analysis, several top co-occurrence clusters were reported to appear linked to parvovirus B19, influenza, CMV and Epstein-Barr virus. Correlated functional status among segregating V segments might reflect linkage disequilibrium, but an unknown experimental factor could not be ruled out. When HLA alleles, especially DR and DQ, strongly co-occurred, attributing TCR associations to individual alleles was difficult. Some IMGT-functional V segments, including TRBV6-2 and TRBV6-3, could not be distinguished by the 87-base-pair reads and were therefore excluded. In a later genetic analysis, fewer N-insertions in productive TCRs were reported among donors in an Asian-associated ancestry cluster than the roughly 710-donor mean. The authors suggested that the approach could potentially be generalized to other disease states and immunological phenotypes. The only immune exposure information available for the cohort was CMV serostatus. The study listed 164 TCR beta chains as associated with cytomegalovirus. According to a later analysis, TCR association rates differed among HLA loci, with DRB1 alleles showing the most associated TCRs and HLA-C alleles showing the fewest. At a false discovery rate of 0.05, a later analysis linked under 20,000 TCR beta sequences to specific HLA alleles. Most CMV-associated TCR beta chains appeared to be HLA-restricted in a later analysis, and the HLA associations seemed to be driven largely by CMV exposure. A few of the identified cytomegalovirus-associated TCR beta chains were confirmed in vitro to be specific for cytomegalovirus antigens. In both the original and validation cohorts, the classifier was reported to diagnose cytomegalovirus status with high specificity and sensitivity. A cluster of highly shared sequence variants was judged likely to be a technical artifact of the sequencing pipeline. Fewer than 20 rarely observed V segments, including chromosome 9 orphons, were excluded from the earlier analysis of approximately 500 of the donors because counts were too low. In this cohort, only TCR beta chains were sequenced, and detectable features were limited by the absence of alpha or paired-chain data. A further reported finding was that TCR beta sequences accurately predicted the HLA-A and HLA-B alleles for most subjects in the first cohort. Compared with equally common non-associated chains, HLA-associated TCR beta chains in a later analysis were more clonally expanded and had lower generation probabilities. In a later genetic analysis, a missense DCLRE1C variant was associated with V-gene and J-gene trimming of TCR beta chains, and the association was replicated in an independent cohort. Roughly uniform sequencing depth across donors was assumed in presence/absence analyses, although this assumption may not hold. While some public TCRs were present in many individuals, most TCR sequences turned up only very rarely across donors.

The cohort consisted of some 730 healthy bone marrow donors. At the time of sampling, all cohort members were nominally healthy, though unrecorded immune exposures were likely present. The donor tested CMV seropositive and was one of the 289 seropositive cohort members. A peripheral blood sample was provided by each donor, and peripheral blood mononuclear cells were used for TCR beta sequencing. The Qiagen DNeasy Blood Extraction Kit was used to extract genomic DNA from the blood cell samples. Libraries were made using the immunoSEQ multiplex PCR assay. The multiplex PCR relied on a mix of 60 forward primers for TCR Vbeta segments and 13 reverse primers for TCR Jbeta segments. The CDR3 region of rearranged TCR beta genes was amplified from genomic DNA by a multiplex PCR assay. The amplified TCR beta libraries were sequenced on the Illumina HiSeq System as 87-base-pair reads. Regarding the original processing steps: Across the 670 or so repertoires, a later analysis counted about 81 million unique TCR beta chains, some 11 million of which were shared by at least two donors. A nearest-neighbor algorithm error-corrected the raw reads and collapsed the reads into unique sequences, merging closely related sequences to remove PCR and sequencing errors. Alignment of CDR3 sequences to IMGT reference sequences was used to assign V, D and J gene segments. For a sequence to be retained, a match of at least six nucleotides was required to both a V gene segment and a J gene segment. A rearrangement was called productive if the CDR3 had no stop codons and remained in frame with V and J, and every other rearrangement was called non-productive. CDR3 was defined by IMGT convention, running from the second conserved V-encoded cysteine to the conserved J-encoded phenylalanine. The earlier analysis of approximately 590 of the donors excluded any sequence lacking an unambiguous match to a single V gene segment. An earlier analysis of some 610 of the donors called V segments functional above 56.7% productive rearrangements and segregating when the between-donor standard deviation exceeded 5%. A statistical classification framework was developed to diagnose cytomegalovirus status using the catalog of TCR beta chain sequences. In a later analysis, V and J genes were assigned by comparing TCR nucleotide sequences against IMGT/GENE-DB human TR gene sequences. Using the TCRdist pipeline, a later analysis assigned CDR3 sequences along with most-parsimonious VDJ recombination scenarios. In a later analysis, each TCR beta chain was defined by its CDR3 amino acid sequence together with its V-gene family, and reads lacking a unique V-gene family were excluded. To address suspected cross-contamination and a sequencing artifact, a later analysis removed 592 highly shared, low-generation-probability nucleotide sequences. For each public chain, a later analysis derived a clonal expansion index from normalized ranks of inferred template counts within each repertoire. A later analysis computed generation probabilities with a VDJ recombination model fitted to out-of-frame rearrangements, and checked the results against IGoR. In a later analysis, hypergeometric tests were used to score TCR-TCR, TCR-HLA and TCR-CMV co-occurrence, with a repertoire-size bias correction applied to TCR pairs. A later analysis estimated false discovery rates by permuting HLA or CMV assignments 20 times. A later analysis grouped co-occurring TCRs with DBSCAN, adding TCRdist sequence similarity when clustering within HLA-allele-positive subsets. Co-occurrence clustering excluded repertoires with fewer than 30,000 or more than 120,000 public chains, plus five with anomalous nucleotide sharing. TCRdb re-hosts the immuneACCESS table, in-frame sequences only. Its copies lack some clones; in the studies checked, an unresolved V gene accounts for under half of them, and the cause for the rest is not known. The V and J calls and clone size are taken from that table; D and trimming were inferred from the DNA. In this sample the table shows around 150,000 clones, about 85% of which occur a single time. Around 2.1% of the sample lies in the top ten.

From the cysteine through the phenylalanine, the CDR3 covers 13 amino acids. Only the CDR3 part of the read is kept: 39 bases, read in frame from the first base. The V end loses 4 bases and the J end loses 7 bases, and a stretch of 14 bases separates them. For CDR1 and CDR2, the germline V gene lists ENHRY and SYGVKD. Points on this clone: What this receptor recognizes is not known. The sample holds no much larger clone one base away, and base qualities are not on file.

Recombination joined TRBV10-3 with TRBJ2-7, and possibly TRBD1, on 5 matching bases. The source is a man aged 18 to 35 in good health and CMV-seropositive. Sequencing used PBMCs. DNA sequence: TGTGCCATCAGTGTCGACAGAAGGCGGGAGCAGTACTTC. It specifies CAISVDRRREQYF.